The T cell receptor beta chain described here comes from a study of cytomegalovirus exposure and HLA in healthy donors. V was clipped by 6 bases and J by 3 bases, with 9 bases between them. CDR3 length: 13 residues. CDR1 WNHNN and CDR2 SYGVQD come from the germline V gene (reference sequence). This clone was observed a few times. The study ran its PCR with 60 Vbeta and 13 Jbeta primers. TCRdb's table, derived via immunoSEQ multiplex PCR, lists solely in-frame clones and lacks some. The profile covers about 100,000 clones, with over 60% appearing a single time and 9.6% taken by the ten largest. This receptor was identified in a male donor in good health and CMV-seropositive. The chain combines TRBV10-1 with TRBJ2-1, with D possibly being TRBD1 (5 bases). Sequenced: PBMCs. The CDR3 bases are TGCGCCAGCAGCCTGGGGCTCTACAATGAGCAGTTCTTC. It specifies CASSLGLYNEQFF.